The sequence of this T cell receptor (beta chain) was determined in a study of CD8 T cells in Susac syndrome. The CDR3 is 13 amino acids. From germline, CDR1 is MGHDK and CDR2 SYGVNS. V was clipped by 4 bases and J by 9 bases, with 13 bases between them. TEMRA cells were FACS-enriched and CD8+ and CD4+ T cells negatively isolated. Reverse transcription of 0.5 to 1 ug RNA was carried out with random hexamers. Multiplex immunoSEQ PCR targeted 54 Vbeta and 13 Jbeta TCR beta segments. MiXCR, applied by TCRdb to the immunoSEQ multiplex PCR reads, yields one record per CDR3 protein. This sample has about 130,000 distinct CDR3 sequences; more than 90% occur once, and the top ten carry roughly 0.12%.

This receptor was identified in a human donor in good health. Sequencing used CD4+ T cells from PBMCs. This rearrangement joins TRBV25-1 to TRBJ2-4, with a possible D match to TRBD1 (6 bases). The CDR3: CASSGDLGGIQYF. The DNA for the CDR3 is TGTGCCAGCAGTGGGGATCTAGGGGGCATTCAGTACTTC.